What follows are 25 T cell receptor beta chains derived from one specimen sequenced in a study of T cell responses to AZD1222 COVID-19 vaccine. Assay: immunoSEQ multiplex PCR; the TCRdb copy retains only in-frame clones and omits some. Counted here are 130,000 to 150,000 clones, 80% to 85% occurring once; the ten biggest clones make up roughly 4.5%. The material was peripheral blood, obtained on day 0 of MenACWY control vaccination. The receptors come from an adult in good health.

The chain carries TRBV5-5 and TRBJ2-1, with a tentative D call TRBD1 (5 bases). Germline lookup yields CDR1 SGHKS and CDR2 YYEKEE (reference sequence). The V gene lost 4 bases and the J gene lost 3 bases, with 14 bases spanning the gap. CDR3 length: 15 residues. CDR3 nucleotides: TGTGCCAGCAGCGGTCCGCCAGGGCGCTACAATGAGCAGTTCTTC. This codes for CASSGPPGRYNEQFF.

J is TRBJ2-5 and V is TRBV14; perhaps D is TRBD1 or TRBD2 (6 bases each). CDR1 and CDR2 from the germline V gene are SGHDN and FVKESK. The CDR3 has 15 amino acids. The ends were cut back, 2 bases at V and 4 bases at J, with 14 bases in the middle. The CDR3 loop reads CASSQRGARGETQYF. In nucleotides, the CDR3 is TGTGCCAGCAGCCAAAGGGGGGCCAGGGGAGAGACCCAGTACTTC.

This clone was detected only a few times. The rearrangement joins TRBV3-1 (or the pseudogene TRBV3-2) to TRBJ2-7, with 7 bases that match TRBD2. Germline trimming cut 4 bases from V and 3 bases from J; bases unmatched to any gene: 3. From germline, CDR1 is LGHDT and CDR2 YNNKEL (reference sequence). The CDR3 extends over 13 amino acids. For the CDR3, the DNA is TGTGCCAGCAGCCGGACTAGAGACTACGAGCAGTACTTC. The encoded protein is CASSRTRDYEQYF.

V and J are TRBV5-6 and TRBJ1-1; 9 positions agree with TRBD1. V gave up 4 bases and J gave up 4 bases; unmatched junction bases: 8. The CDR3 totals 15 residues. From germline, CDR1 is SGHDT and CDR2 YYEEEE. This CDR3 reads CASSPMTGGVTEAFF. The CDR3 DNA sequence: TGTGCCAGCAGCCCCATGACAGGGGGGGTCACTGAAGCTTTCTTT.

The chain combines TRBV18 with TRBJ2-1; 8 nucleotides line up with TRBD1. The germline gives CDR1 KGHSH, CDR2 LQKENI. The CDR3 runs 15 residues. V was clipped by 3 bases and J by 3 bases; unmatched bases: 4. This chain's CDR3 is CASSPLGQDYNEQFF. In nucleotides, the CDR3 is TGTGCCAGCTCACCCTTGGGACAGGACTACAATGAGCAGTTCTTC.

The chain joins TRBV19 to TRBJ1-1; TRBD1 matches 10 bases. J lost 5 bases, V lost 7 bases, and 13 bases had no gene match. The germline V gene has CDR1 LNHDA and CDR2 SQIVND (reference sequence). The CDR3 covers 16 residues. This CDR3 reads CASINYPGQGRTEAFF. The CDR3 nucleotides are TGTGCCAGTATTAACTATCCGGGACAGGGGAGGACTGAAGCTTTCTTT.

The chain couples TRBV11-1 to TRBJ2-2; 9 bases map to TRBD1. The CDR3 spans 15 residues. The germline CDR1 and CDR2 sequences are SGHAT and FQDESV (reference sequence). Trimming cost V 5 bases and J 6 bases; bases outside gene matches: 7. CDR3 residues: CASSPDRGRAGELFF. The CDR3 DNA is TGTGCCAGCAGCCCGGACAGGGGACGCGCCGGGGAGCTGTTTTTT. Complete variable domain (other parts from reference TRBV11-1 and TRBJ2-2): EAEVAQSPRYKITEKSQAVAFWCDPISGHATLYWYRQILGQGPELLVQFQDESVVDDSQLPKDRFSAERLKGVDSTLKIQPAELGDSAMYLCASSPDRGRAGELFFGEGSRLTVL.

This clone was detected ten times or more. The gene calls are TRBV29-1 and TRBJ2-5; 10 nucleotides align to TRBD2. V shed 6 bases and J 14 bases; nucleotides not matched to a gene: 6. Germline V gene data show CDR1 as SQVTM and CDR2 as ANQGSEA. The CDR3 is 10 amino acids. Written as DNA, the CDR3 is TGCAGCGTGGATACTAGCGGGGCATACTTC. As protein: CSVDTSGAYF.

The sample holds a few counts of this clone. V is TRBV11-3 and J is TRBJ2-1, with TRBD1 matching over 11 bases. The CDR3 sequence is 18 residues long. CDR1 and CDR2 from the germline V gene are SGHNT and YENEEA. J gave up 7 bases and V 4 bases, and 15 bases lay outside the gene matches. CDR3 region: CASSSILTRDRGRNEQFF. The CDR3 region has the DNA TGTGCCAGCAGCTCGATTCTTACCCGGGACAGGGGGAGGAATGAGCAGTTCTTC.

Turning to this clone: This CDR3 is also generated by other DNA sequences in the sample. V and J are TRBV3-1 (or the pseudogene TRBV3-2) and TRBJ1-1; possibly TRBD1 for D (6 bases). V lost 4 bases and J 1 base, leaving 7 bases between the germline ends. Germline lookup yields CDR1 LGHDT and CDR2 YNNKEL (reference sequence). The CDR3 consists of 13 residues. The CDR3 here is CASSPTGNTEAFF. For the CDR3, the DNA is TGTGCCAGCAGCCCGACAGGGAACACTGAAGCTTTCTTT.

The J gene is TRBJ1-1, the V gene TRBV3-1 (or the pseudogene TRBV3-2); the D gene is possibly TRBD1 (5 bases). V lost 8 bases to trimming and J lost 1 base, with 11 bases between them. This CDR3 is built from 13 residues. Per germline, CDR1 LGHDT and CDR2 YNNKEL (reference sequence). This CDR3 reads CASGRGGNTEAFF. The CDR3 coding sequence is TGTGCCAGCGGCCGGGGGGGGAACACTGAAGCTTTCTTT.

The V gene is TRBV2, the J gene TRBJ1-4, with D maybe TRBD1 (5 bases). The CDR3 consists of 14 residues. Trimming removed 7 bases at V and 0 bases at J, with 9 bases between. Germline CDR1 reads SNHLY; CDR2 reads FYNNEI. The CDR3 DNA sequence: TGTGCCAGCAAACAGGTCGCAACTAATGAAAAACTGTTTTTT. This codes for CASKQVATNEKLFF. Full variable domain (remainder filled in from reference TRBV2 and TRBJ1-4): EPEVTQTPSHQVTQMGQEVILRCVPISNHLYFYWYRQILGQKVEFLVSFYNNEISEKSEIFDDQFSVERPDGSNFTLKIRSTKLEDSAMYFCASKQVATNEKLFFGSGTQLSVL.

The genes are TRBV6-1 and TRBJ1-2; TRBD1 is a possible D gene (6 bases). CDR1 is MNHNS, CDR2 SASEGT, per germline. The CDR3 spans 15 residues. Trimming removed 0 bases from V and 4 bases from J, with 12 bases in between. In nucleotides, the CDR3 is TGTGCCAGCAGTGAAGCGCTGACAGGACCCTATGGCTACACCTTC. Residues: CASSEALTGPYGYTF.

This sequence joins TRBV6-5 and TRBJ2-2, with D perhaps assigned TRBD1 or TRBD2 (5 bases each). Germline loops: CDR1 MNHEY, CDR2 SVGAGI. CDR3 size: 15 residues. The V end lost 8 bases, the J end lost 4 bases, and 17 bases lay between the germline ends. The CDR3 sequence is CASSPRDARTGELFF. In DNA form, the CDR3 reads TGTGCCAGCTCCCCCCGGGACGCCCGCACCGGGGAGCTGTTTTTT.

The chain combines TRBV6-6 with TRBJ1-1, with TRBD1 matching over 7 bases. The CDR3 sequence is 15 residues long. The V segment lost 6 bases and the J segment 3 bases; nucleotides outside the gene matches: 10. Germline CDR1 MNHNY, CDR2 SVGAGI (reference sequence). DNA of the CDR3: TGTGCCAGCAGCCCCCGACAGGGAGCGTACACTGAAGCTTTCTTT. Protein product: CASSPRQGAYTEAFF.

The chain combines TRBV4-1 with TRBJ2-6; maybe TRBD1 (6 bases). V shed 0 bases and J shed 0 bases, with 15 bases lying between them. Per germline, CDR1 MGHRA and CDR2 YSYEKL. The CDR3 is 19 residues long. This chain's CDR3 is CASSQDHNRASSGANVLTF. Here the CDR3 DNA reads TGCGCCAGCAGCCAAGATCATAACAGGGCGAGCTCTGGGGCCAACGTCCTGACTTTC.

This chain links TRBV2 with TRBJ2-7; D is possibly TRBD2 (5 bases). Germline V gene data show CDR1 as SNHLY and CDR2 as FYNNEI. The CDR3 loop spans 13 amino acids. V lost 3 bases and J 4 bases, leaving 10 bases between the germline ends. The CDR3 loop reads CASSDKSGYEQYF. DNA for the CDR3: TGTGCCAGCAGTGACAAGAGCGGATACGAGCAGTACTTC.

The rearrangement uses TRBV7-9 and TRBJ1-4; D is unresolved. Germline V gene lookup returns CDR1 SEHNR and CDR2 FQNEAQ (reference sequence). This CDR3 has 15 amino acids. V shed 5 bases and J shed 4 bases, with 14 bases lying between them. The CDR3 DNA reads as TGTGCCAGCAGCCGCGCCCCAATGAATAATGAAAAACTGTTTTTT. Its translation is CASSRAPMNNEKLFF.

J is TRBJ1-2 and V is TRBV5-1; D may be TRBD1 (5 bases). Germline CDR1 and CDR2: SGHRS and YFSETQ. CDR3 size: 13 residues. Trimming stripped 5 bases from V and 0 bases from J, with 8 bases between. CDR3 bases: TGCGCCAGCAGACAGGAGTCTAACTATGGCTACACCTTC. It codes for CASRQESNYGYTF.

This chain connects TRBV5-1 to TRBJ2-7; TRBD1 matches 7 bases. This CDR3 is 15 amino acids long. Trimming removed 1 base from V and 7 bases from J; junction bases left unmatched: 11. Germline V CDR1 and CDR2: SGHRS, YFSETQ. CDR3: CASSLRDSLVGEQYF. The CDR3 nucleotides read TGCGCCAGCAGCTTGAGGGACAGCCTAGTAGGGGAGCAGTACTTC.

The J gene is TRBJ1-1, the V gene TRBV4-1; maybe TRBD1 (6 bases). Germline lookup yields CDR1 MGHRA and CDR2 YSYEKL. V was pared by 4 bases and J by 6 bases, with 12 bases between. The CDR3 is 13 amino acids. The chain's CDR3 is CASSPQGLSEAFF. In nucleotides, the CDR3 is TGCGCCAGCAGCCCACAGGGTTTATCTGAAGCTTTCTTT.

The chain joins TRBV7-8 to TRBJ2-7; possibly TRBD2 for D (6 bases). CDR1 is SGHVS, CDR2 FQNEAQ, per germline. The CDR3 covers 13 residues. Trimming shortened V by 4 bases and J by 4 bases, and 11 bases separated the two germline ends. The chain's CDR3 is CASSSGLGYEQYF. Here the CDR3 DNA reads TGTGCCAGCAGCTCGGGACTGGGGTACGAGCAGTACTTC.

The rearrangement joins TRBV7-3 to TRBJ2-5, with D tentatively TRBD2 (6 bases). The CDR3 extends over 13 amino acids. V shed 3 bases and J shed 5 bases, with 10 bases lying between them. The germline V gene encodes CDR1 SGHTA and CDR2 FQGTGA. CDR3 loop: CASSLGLRETQYF. CDR3 nucleotides: TGTGCCAGCAGCTTGGGACTGAGGGAGACCCAGTACTTC.

V is TRBV5-4 and J is TRBJ2-5; maybe TRBD1 (5 bases). V lost 0 bases, J lost 5 bases, and 17 bases lay in between. The CDR3 runs 16 residues. CDR1 SGHNT and CDR2 YYREEE come from the germline V gene (reference sequence). The CDR3 DNA sequence: TGTGCCAGCAGCTTGGAATTTGGCGGCAGGGATGAGACCCAGTACTTC. This encodes CASSLEFGGRDETQYF.

V and J are TRBV28 and TRBJ1-1; D possibly corresponds to TRBD1 (6 bases). CDR1 and CDR2 (germline): MDHEN, SYDVKM. CDR3 size: 14 residues. Trimming took 2 bases from V and 5 from J, leaving 12 bases between them. CDR3 in amino acids: CASSLGERGTEAFF. CDR3 nucleotides: TGTGCCAGCAGTTTAGGTGAAAGGGGGACTGAAGCTTTCTTT.